One sample yielded the 14 T cell receptor beta chains listed below, sequenced in a study of Graves' ophthalmopathy and Graves' hyperthyroidism. Amplification of TCR beta CDR3 regions used RNA transcripts. HTBI-primed first-round RT-PCR preceded second-round multiplex PCR. MiXCR, applied by TCRdb to the multiplex PCR reads, yields one record per CDR3 protein. The sample lists 650,000 to 900,000 distinct CDR3 sequences, 35% to 50% occurring once. The sequencing sample was made of peripheral blood. The receptors were gathered from an adult man with Graves' ophthalmopathy.

The V and J genes are TRBV25-1 and TRBJ1-6; unclear D gene. The CDR3 has 16 amino acids. V was shortened by 8 bases and J by 6 bases, with 20 bases between the two germline ends. CDR1 and CDR2 (germline): MGHDK, SYGVNS. CDR3: CASQRTSGVSNSPLHF. DNA for the CDR3: TGTGCCAGCCAAAGAACCTCCGGGGTTAGTAATTCACCCCTCCACTTT.

This chain connects TRBV7-2 to TRBJ1-4; D not resolved. Germline assignment: CDR1 SGHTA and CDR2 FQGNSA. The length of the CDR3 is 15 residues. Trimming pared 5 bases from V and 0 bases from J, leaving 10 bases between. The CDR3 is CASSPQLATNEKLFF. The DNA of the CDR3 is TGTGCCAGCAGCCCCCAACTAGCAACTAATGAAAAACTGTTTTTT.

This clonotype was seen at least ten times. J is TRBJ1-1 and V is TRBV11-2; D is unresolved. The V end lost 5 bases, the J end lost 1 base, and 8 bases lay between the germline ends. Germline CDR1 is SGHAT and CDR2 is FQNNGV. The CDR3 consists of 13 residues. CDR3 sequence reads: CASSHDGNTEAFF. In DNA, the CDR3 is TGTGCCAGCAGCCATGACGGGAACACTGAAGCTTTCTTT. Together with reference TRBV11-2 and TRBJ1-1, the CDR3 gives the full variable domain: EAGVAQSPRYKIIEKRQSVAFWCNPISGHATLYWYQQILGQGPKLLIQFQNNGVVDDSQLPKDRFSAERLKGVDSTLKIQPAKLEDSAVYLCASSHDGNTEAFFGQGTRLTVV.

This chain uses TRBV10-3 with TRBJ1-2; TRBD1 matches at 8 bases. The CDR3 is 14 amino acids. The germline CDR1 and CDR2 sequences are ENHRY and SYGVKD. The CDR3 here is CTSIHGQGNYGYTF. The DNA of the CDR3 is TGTACCAGCATCCACGGACAGGGTAACTATGGCTACACCTTC.

There are many counts of this clonotype. This chain links TRBV7-9 with TRBJ2-5; D perhaps matches TRBD2 (7 bases). V was shortened by 5 bases and J by 2 bases, with 18 bases between the two germline ends. Germline V gives CDR1 SEHNR, CDR2 FQNEAQ (reference sequence). The CDR3 runs to 16 residues. The CDR3 loop reads CASSVSRGRTQETQYF. CDR3 bases: TGTGCCAGCAGCGTCTCGCGGGGGCGGACTCAAGAGACCCAGTACTTC.

This clonotype has at least ten counts. The chain joins TRBV7-8 to TRBJ2-5, with a possible D match to TRBD1 (6 bases). This CDR3 contains 13 residues. CDR1 is SGHVS and CDR2 is FQNEAQ in the germline V gene. V lost 5 bases and J 6 bases, leaving 13 bases between the germline ends. CDR3 amino acids: CASSPDSKKTQYF. In nucleotides, the CDR3 is TGTGCCAGCAGCCCGGACAGTAAAAAGACCCAGTACTTC.

This clonotype was seen a few times. The V call is TRBV15, the J call TRBJ2-1; D may be TRBD1 (6 bases). V was pared by 1 base and J by 3 bases, with 13 bases between. Germline values: CDR1 LNHNV, CDR2 YYDKDF (reference sequence). This CDR3 is 16 amino acids long. CDR3 coding DNA: TGTGCCACCAGCAGAGGGGGAGACAGGTACTACAATGAGCAGTTCTTC. Encoded protein: CATSRGGDRYYNEQFF.

The table lists this clonotype with a few counts. V usage is TRBV11-1 and J usage is TRBJ2-7, with D perhaps matching TRBD2 (6 bases). This CDR3 has 16 amino acids. Between the trimmed V and J ends, which lost 6 bases and 0 bases, there was a span of 18 bases. The germline gives CDR1 SGHAT, CDR2 FQDESV (reference sequence). The CDR3 region is CASRGFGTLSSYEQYF. The CDR3, as DNA: TGTGCCAGCAGGGGATTCGGGACTCTCAGCTCCTACGAGCAGTACTTC.

The chain links TRBV3-1 to TRBJ1-4; D perhaps matches TRBD1 (5 bases). V lost 1 base, J lost 8 bases, and 14 bases lay in between. From germline, CDR1 is LGHDT and CDR2 YNNKEL (reference sequence). This CDR3 comprises 15 residues. The CDR3 protein is CASSQVRGVGEKLFF. CDR3 nucleotides: TGTGCCAGCAGCCAAGTTCGGGGCGTAGGCGAAAAACTGTTTTTT.

The chain links TRBV24-1 to TRBJ1-5; no reliable D call. CDR3 size: 12 residues. The germline gives CDR1 KGHDR, CDR2 SFDVKD. V dropped 5 bases and J dropped 6 bases, with 7 bases sitting between them. The CDR3 region is CATSVGGQPQHF. The CDR3 DNA reads TGTGCCACCAGTGTGGGTGGTCAGCCCCAGCATTTT.

The V call is TRBV10-2, the J call TRBJ1-1; D is possibly TRBD1 (5 bases). Trimming took 6 bases from V and 4 from J, leaving 18 bases between them. There are 15 residues in the CDR3. Germline assignment: CDR1 WSHSY and CDR2 SAAADI. CDR3 in DNA: TGCGCCAGCAGCCAAGAAAGCCAGGGTGGCACTGAAGCTTTCTTT. Its translation: CASSQESQGGTEAFF.

This clonotype was seen many times. V is TRBV19 and J is TRBJ1-5; D gene uncertain. The CDR3 extends over 13 amino acids. Trimming cost V 5 bases and J 7 bases, with 12 bases left between them. Germline CDR1 is LNHDA and CDR2 is SQIVND (reference sequence). CDR3 in DNA: TGTGCCAGTAGTCTCCAACTTGGGCAGCCCCAGCATTTT. This sequence encodes CASSLQLGQPQHF.

CDR3 bases: TGTGCTAGAGTTCTGGGACTAGCGGGAGGGGAGCAGTACTTC. The encoded protein is CARVLGLAGGEQYF. V gene TRBV2 combines with J gene TRBJ2-7, with 16 bases that match TRBD2. Germline V gene sequence: CDR1 SNHLY, CDR2 FYNNEI. There are 14 residues in the CDR3.

This clonotype was counted a few times. The V call is TRBV10-3, the J call TRBJ2-2; D is unclear. V gave up 10 bases and J gave up 0 bases, with 24 bases separating them. The CDR3 extends over 18 amino acids. Germline assignment: CDR1 ENHRY and CDR2 SYGVKD. CDR3 in DNA: TGTGCCACCACCCAGTTTTTAGTTCTGGCGGCGAACACCGGGGAGCTGTTTTTT. Its protein product is CATTQFLVLAANTGELFF.